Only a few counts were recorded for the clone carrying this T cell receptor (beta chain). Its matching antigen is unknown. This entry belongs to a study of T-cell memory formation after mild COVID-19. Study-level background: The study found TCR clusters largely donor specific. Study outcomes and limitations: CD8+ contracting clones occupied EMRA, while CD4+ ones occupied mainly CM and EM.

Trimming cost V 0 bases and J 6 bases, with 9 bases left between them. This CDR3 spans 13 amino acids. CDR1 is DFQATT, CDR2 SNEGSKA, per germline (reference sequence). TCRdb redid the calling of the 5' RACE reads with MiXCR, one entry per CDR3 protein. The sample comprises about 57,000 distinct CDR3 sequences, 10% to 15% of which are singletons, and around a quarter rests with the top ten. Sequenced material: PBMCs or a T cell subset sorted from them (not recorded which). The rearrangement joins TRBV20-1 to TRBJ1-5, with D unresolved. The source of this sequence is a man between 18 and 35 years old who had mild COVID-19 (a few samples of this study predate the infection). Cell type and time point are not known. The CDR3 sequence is CSARDPLTQPQHF. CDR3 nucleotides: TGCAGTGCTAGAGATCCCCTAACTCAGCCCCAGCATTTT.